This T cell receptor beta chain was captured in a study of blood T cell repertoires in COVID-19. The data were produced by immunoSEQ multiplex PCR, yet TCRdb's version contains in-frame clones alone and is incomplete. The sample yields some 240,000 clones, approximately 78% seen once. The germline CDR1 and CDR2 sequences are MDHEN and SYDVKM. CDR3 length: 16 amino acids. The junction had 7 bases not matched to a gene; V was cut back by 6 bases and J by 0 bases. This sequence joins TRBV28 and TRBJ2-7; 11 bases line up with TRBD1. This clonotype was obtained from a woman aged 70-85 years with COVID-19, enrolled during active disease. The material sequenced was peripheral blood. The CDR3 DNA follows: TGTGCCAGCAGCTCTACCGGGACAGGGGGCTCCTACGAGCAGTACTTC. Residues: CASSSTGTGGSYEQYF.